This T cell receptor beta chain is drawn from a study of blood T cell repertoires in COVID-19. Turning to the study itself: Nucleic acid was either cDNA or gDNA, and it came from T cells, B-cell-depleted T cells, or PBMCs.

Authors' analysis steps: The authors estimated nucleated cell counts from reference gene primer amplification. Sequencing used immunoSEQ multiplex PCR; TCRdb keeps in-frame clones, though not all of them. For V, J and clone size, that table is used; D and trimming come from the DNA. The top ten hold more than 0.85% of the sample, which has roughly 360,000 clones, 81% seen once. The germline gives CDR1 MNHNS, CDR2 SASEGT. Trimming took 4 bases from V and 5 from J; bases not matched to a gene: 11. The length of the CDR3 is 16 residues. Input material: peripheral blood. The origin of this receptor is a human donor with acute or convalescent COVID-19. The donor label of this sample is uncertain. The gene calls are TRBV6-1 and TRBJ2-1, with 7 bases matching TRBD1. This chain's CDR3 is CASSGTGTALNNEQFF. The CDR3 DNA is TGTGCCAGCAGTGGGACCGGGACAGCTCTTAACAATGAGCAGTTCTTC.